This entry lists 7 T cell receptor beta chains sequenced from one sample in a study of OX40 agonist ivuxolimab in advanced cancers. The repertoire was sequenced with immunoSEQ multiplex PCR; TCRdb's copy has only in-frame clones and lacks some. The top ten hold about 15% of the sample, which has over 30,000 clones, around four fifths seen once. Sequenced here: CD4+ or CD8+ T cells sorted from blood, sampled in a trial of the OX40 agonist ivuxolimab. The source of these receptors is an adult with an advanced solid tumor such as melanoma, head and neck, liver or kidney cancer.

The chain uses TRBV11-2 and TRBJ2-2; a weak D match, TRBD2 (5 bases). Germline values: CDR1 SGHAT, CDR2 FQNNGV. The CDR3 runs 14 residues. The ends were cut back, 3 bases at V and 1 base at J, with 6 bases in the middle. CDR3 coding DNA: TGTGCCAGCAGCTTGGGAGTGAACACCGGGGAGCTGTTTTTT. This gives the protein CASSLGVNTGELFF.

The chain is built from TRBV30 and TRBJ2-5; D possibly corresponds to TRBD1 (6 bases). There are 11 residues in the CDR3. Germline V gene lookup returns CDR1 GTSNPN and CDR2 SVGIG (reference sequence). V lost 5 bases to trimming and J lost 4 bases, with 8 bases between them. The CDR3 loop reads CAWGTLETQYF. CDR3 DNA sequence: TGTGCCTGGGGGACATTAGAGACCCAGTACTTC.

This chain links TRBV6-1 with TRBJ2-1; D unclear. The CDR3 is made up of 12 amino acids. Between the trimmed V and J ends, which lost 6 bases and 5 bases, there was a span of 8 bases. Germline-derived CDR1 and CDR2 are MNHNS and SASEGT. CDR3 in DNA: TGTGCCAGCAGACGAAGAGACAATGAGCAGTTCTTC. Protein product: CASRRRDNEQFF.

The V gene is TRBV28, the J gene TRBJ2-5; maybe TRBD2 (5 bases). V was pared by 5 bases and J by 5 bases, with 12 bases between. CDR3 length equals 13 residues. The germline V gene has CDR1 MDHEN and CDR2 SYDVKM. The CDR3 nucleotides read TGTGCCAGCAGTATAGCCTCGGGGGAGACCCAGTACTTC. As protein: CASSIASGETQYF. Variable domain in full (rest from reference TRBV28 and TRBJ2-5): DVKVTQSSRYLVKRTGEKVFLECVQDMDHENMFWYRQDPGLGLRLIYFSYDVKMKEKGDIPEGYSVSREKKERFSLILESASTNQTSMYLCASSIASGETQYFGPGTRLLVL.

The CDR3 DNA is TGTGCCAGCAGCTTAGGCCCACCGGGGAACTCTGGAAACACCATATATTTT. Residues: CASSLGPPGNSGNTIYF. The chain uses TRBV7-8 and TRBJ1-3; unclear D gene. Germline assignment: CDR1 SGHVS and CDR2 FQNEAQ. The CDR3 extends over 17 amino acids. V was trimmed by 1 base and J by 0 bases, leaving 13 bases between them. The complete variable domain, with remaining parts taken from reference TRBV7-8 and TRBJ1-3, reads GAGVSQSPRYKVAKRGQDVALRCDPISGHVSLFWYQQALGQGPEFLTYFQNEAQLDKSGLPSDRFFAERPEGSVSTLKIQRTQQEDSAVYLCASSLGPPGNSGNTIYFGEGSWLTVV.

The rearrangement uses TRBV9 and TRBJ1-1; 8 nucleotides agree with TRBD1. The trim removed 4 bases at V and 1 base at J, leaving 6 bases unmatched. CDR3 size: 15 residues. Per the germline V gene, CDR1 is SGDLS and CDR2 is YYNGEE. The CDR3 nucleotides are TGTGCCAGCAGCTCCAAGGGACAGGAGAACACTGAAGCTTTCTTT. It yields the protein CASSSKGQENTEAFF.

In the case of this clone: Other DNA sequences of this sample code for an identical CDR3. This chain joins TRBV7-2 and TRBJ2-3; D gene uncertain. Germline lookup yields CDR1 SGHTA and CDR2 FQGNSA. The CDR3 sequence is 11 residues long. V was clipped by 5 bases and J by 4 bases, with 4 bases between them. The DNA of the CDR3 is TGTGCCAGCAGCCAAGCAGATACGCAGTATTTT. The encoded protein is CASSQADTQYF.